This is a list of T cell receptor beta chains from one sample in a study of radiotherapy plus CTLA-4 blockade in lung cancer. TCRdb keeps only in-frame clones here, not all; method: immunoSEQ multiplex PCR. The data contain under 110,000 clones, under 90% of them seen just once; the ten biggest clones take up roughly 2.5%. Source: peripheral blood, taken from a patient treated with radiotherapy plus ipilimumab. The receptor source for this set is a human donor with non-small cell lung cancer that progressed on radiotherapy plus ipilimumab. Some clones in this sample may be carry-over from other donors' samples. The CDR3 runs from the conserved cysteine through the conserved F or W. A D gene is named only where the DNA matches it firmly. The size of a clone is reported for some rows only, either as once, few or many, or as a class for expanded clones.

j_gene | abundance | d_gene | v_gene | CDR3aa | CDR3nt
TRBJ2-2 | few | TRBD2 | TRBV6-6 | CASSRTSGDHTGELFF | TGTGCCAGCAGTAGGACTAGCGGGGACCATACCGGGGAGCTGTTTTTT
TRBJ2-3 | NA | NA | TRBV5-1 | CASGYRDTSTDTQYF | TGCGCCAGCGGCTACAGGGACACTAGCACAGATACGCAGTATTTT
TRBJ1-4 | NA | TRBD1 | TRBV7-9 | CASSSKTGANEKLFF | TGTGCCAGCAGTTCGAAGACAGGGGCCAATGAAAAACTGTTTTTT
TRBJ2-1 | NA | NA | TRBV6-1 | CASSRQSSYNEQFF | TGTGCCAGCAGTAGACAGAGCTCCTACAATGAGCAGTTCTTC
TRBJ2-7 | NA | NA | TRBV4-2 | CASSQDHPPTTYYEQYF | TGTGCCAGCAGCCAAGATCATCCTCCGACTACCTACTACGAGCAGTACTTC
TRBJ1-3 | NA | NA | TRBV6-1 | CASRREIHSGNTIYF | TGTGCCAGCAGAAGAGAGATTCACTCTGGAAACACCATATATTTT
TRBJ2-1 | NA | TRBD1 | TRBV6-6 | CASSYRDSSYNEQFF | TGTGCCAGCAGTTACCGGGACAGCTCCTACAATGAGCAGTTCTTC
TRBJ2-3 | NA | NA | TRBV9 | CASSVPGFPTGTDTQYF | TGTGCCAGCAGCGTCCCAGGATTTCCGACGGGGACAGATACGCAGTATTTT
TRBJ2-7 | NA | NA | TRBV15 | CATSRDLGVSYEQYF | TGTGCCACCAGCAGAGATCTCGGAGTCTCCTACGAGCAGTACTTC
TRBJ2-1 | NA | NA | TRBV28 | CASSSPTMPDEQFF | TGTGCCAGCAGCTCCCCGACCATGCCGGATGAGCAGTTCTTC
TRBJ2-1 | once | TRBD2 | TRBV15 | CATSEGLAGGGNEQFF | TGTGCCACCAGCGAGGGACTAGCGGGGGGAGGGAATGAGCAGTTCTTC
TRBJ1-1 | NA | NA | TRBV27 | CASSLGRGWDTEAFF | TGTGCCAGCAGTTTGGGGCGGGGGTGGGACACTGAAGCTTTCTTT
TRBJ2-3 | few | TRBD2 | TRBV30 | CAWSVIAGGPTNTQYF | TGTGCCTGGAGTGTAATAGCGGGGGGCCCCACGAATACGCAGTATTTT
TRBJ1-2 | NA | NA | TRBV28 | CASSSGNRYYGYTF | TGTGCCAGCAGTTCCGGGAATAGGTACTATGGCTACACCTTC
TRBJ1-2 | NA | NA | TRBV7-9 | CASSPIEAGYTF | TGTGCCAGCAGCCCCATCGAGGCCGGCTACACCTTC
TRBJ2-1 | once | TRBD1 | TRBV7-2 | CASSLRQGAHEQFF | TGTGCCAGCAGCCTGAGACAGGGGGCCCATGAGCAGTTCTTC
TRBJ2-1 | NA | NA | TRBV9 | CASSVQATNEQFF | TGTGCCAGCAGCGTACAGGCAACCAATGAGCAGTTCTTC
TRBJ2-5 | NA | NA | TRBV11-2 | CASSLNSQETQYF | TGTGCCAGCAGCCTCAATAGCCAAGAGACCCAGTACTTC
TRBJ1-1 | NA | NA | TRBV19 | CASSIINRVTEAFF | TGTGCCAGTAGTATAATAAACAGGGTCACTGAAGCTTTCTTT
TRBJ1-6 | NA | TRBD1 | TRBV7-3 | CASSGSRDRDENSPLHF | TGTGCCAGCAGCGGCTCGAGGGACAGGGACGAAAATTCACCCCTCCACTTT
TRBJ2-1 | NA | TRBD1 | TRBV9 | CASSWDRDNEQFF | TGTGCCAGCAGCTGGGACAGAGACAATGAGCAGTTCTTC
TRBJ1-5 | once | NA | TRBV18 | CASSPQGAFGNQPQHF | TGTGCCAGCTCACCACAGGGAGCTTTTGGCAATCAGCCCCAGCATTTT